The entry that follows covers one TCR beta chain sequence. The data were produced by immunoSEQ multiplex PCR, yet TCRdb's version contains in-frame clones alone and is incomplete. The data hold 150,000 to 200,000 clones, with about 87% observed a single time. This record belongs to a study of blood T cell repertoires in COVID-19. V was pared by 2 bases and J by 2 bases, with 0 bases of the junction left unmatched. CDR1 is MNHNS, CDR2 SASEGT, per germline. This CDR3 is 15 amino acids long. The specimen sequenced was peripheral blood. The chain joins TRBV6-1 to TRBJ2-5; 12 bases align to TRBD2. The origin of this receptor is a man younger than 35 with active or convalescent COVID-19. The CDR3 bases are TGTGCCAGCAGTGAACTAGCGGGGGGGCAAGAGACCCAGTACTTC. This gives the protein CASSELAGGQETQYF.